These 4 T cell receptor beta chains were all obtained from the same sample, sequenced in a study of blood T cell repertoires in COVID-19. The method was immunoSEQ multiplex PCR; TCRdb's version includes in-frame clones alone and lacks a portion of them. Among approximately 250,000 clones listed, less than 90% were seen once. Specimen: peripheral blood. These receptor sequences come from a man aged 55 to 69 who had recovered from COVID-19.

The chain recombines TRBV19 with TRBJ1-2, with TRBD1 identical over 7 bases. The V gene end was trimmed by 7 bases and the J gene end by 5 bases; junction bases not matched to a gene: 10. There are 14 residues in the CDR3. CDR1 is LNHDA and CDR2 is SQIVND in the germline V gene (reference sequence). The CDR3 coding sequence is TGTGCCAGTACCCAGACAGGGTTGGGGTATGGCTACACCTTC. The encoded protein is CASTQTGLGYGYTF.

This clone has a single count. The rearrangement joins TRBV19 to TRBJ2-1, with D maybe TRBD1 (5 bases). The CDR3 is made up of 16 amino acids. Per the germline V gene, CDR1 is LNHDA and CDR2 is SQIVND (reference sequence). V was clipped by 3 bases and J by 1 base, with 13 bases between them. The CDR3 loop is CASSIGVRVSYNEQFF. As DNA, the CDR3 is TGTGCCAGTAGTATCGGTGTCAGGGTGTCCTACAATGAGCAGTTCTTC.

The genes are TRBV30 and TRBJ2-1; a weak D match, TRBD2 (6 bases). This CDR3 spans 14 amino acids. V lost 2 bases, J lost 5 bases, and 13 bases lay in between. Germline CDR1 GTSNPN, CDR2 SVGIG (reference sequence). The CDR3 is CAWSKGTLNNEQFF. The CDR3 DNA is TGTGCCTGGAGTAAAGGGACTTTAAACAATGAGCAGTTCTTC.

The chain links TRBV15 to TRBJ2-5; perhaps TRBD2 as D (6 bases). The V end was cut by 3 bases, the J end by 6 bases, with 20 bases between. Germline assignment: CDR1 LNHNV and CDR2 YYDKDF (reference sequence). The CDR3 extends over 16 amino acids. The CDR3 region has the DNA TGTGCCACCAGCAGTGGTTGGGGGGAGTCTTGGCAGACCCAGTACTTC. Residues: CATSSGWGESWQTQYF.